A selection of T cell receptor beta chains follows, all from one sample in a study of PD-1 blockade in classical Hodgkin lymphoma. Profiling relied on immunoSEQ multiplex PCR, and the TCRdb table lists in-frame clones only, not all of them. Of under 25,000 clones listed, less than 85% are singletons. Sequenced material: peripheral blood mononuclear cells (PBMCs), taken before the second cycle of nivolumab. Receptor source: a human donor with classical Hodgkin lymphoma. Each CDR3 is given with its conserved first and last residue. The D gene is left open where the match is weak. The size of a clone is reported for some rows only, either as once, few or many, or as a class for expanded clones.

few | TRBD2 | TRBJ2-7 | TRBV2 | CASSDWTRHEQYF | TGTGCCAGCAGTGATTGGACTAGACACGAGCAGTACTTC
NA | NA | TRBJ2-1 | TRBV7-3 | CASSLGGAGDTYNEQFF | TGTGCCAGCAGCTTAGGAGGGGCGGGCGACACCTACAATGAGCAGTTCTTC
NA | TRBD1 | TRBJ2-5 | TRBV6-6 | CASSPVRTGGETQYF | TGTGCCAGCAGTCCCGTCCGGACAGGTGGGGAGACCCAGTACTTC
NA | NA | TRBJ2-1 | TRBV9 | CASSSKQVNSYNEQFF | TGTGCCAGCAGCTCAAAGCAGGTAAACTCCTACAATGAGCAGTTCTTC
once | NA | TRBJ2-5 | TRBV5-1 | CASSPILRETQYF | TGCGCCAGCAGCCCCATTTTGAGAGAGACCCAGTACTTC
once | NA | TRBJ1-2 | TRBV4-2 | CASSQDLGGTNYGYTF | TGTGCCAGCAGCCAAGATCTTGGGGGAACTAACTATGGCTACACCTTC
few | TRBD2 | TRBJ2-2 | TRBV30 | CAWSNLAGGNTGELFF | TGTGCCTGGAGTAATTTAGCGGGAGGGAACACCGGGGAGCTGTTTTTT
few | TRBD1 | TRBJ2-7 | TRBV5-8 | CASRNVGQGAFEQYF | TGTGCCAGCAGAAATGTCGGACAGGGGGCTTTCGAGCAGTACTTC
NA | TRBD2 | TRBJ2-3 | TRBV6-6 | CATGRAQETDTQYF | TGTGCCACCGGGAGGGCCCAAGAAACAGATACGCAGTATTTT
once | NA | TRBJ1-1 | TRBV7-8 | CASSLMRTMNTEAFF | TGTGCCAGCAGCTTAATGAGGACCATGAACACTGAAGCTTTCTTT
NA | NA | TRBJ2-1 | TRBV10-3 | CAISSSRAVDEQFF | TGTGCCATCAGCTCATCCCGGGCTGTTGATGAGCAGTTCTTC
NA | NA | TRBJ2-3 | TRBV5-6 | CASSVRPGSGTDTQYF | TGTGCCAGCAGCGTGCGACCTGGGTCGGGAACAGATACGCAGTATTTT
NA | NA | TRBJ2-2 | TRBV4-1 | CASSQDQWTGELFF | TGCGCCAGCAGCCAAGATCAATGGACCGGGGAGCTGTTTTTT
NA | TRBD2 | TRBJ2-1 | TRBV7-9 | CASSPVRLAGEDNNEQFF | TGTGCCAGCAGCCCCGTCCGGCTAGCGGGAGAGGACAACAATGAGCAGTTCTTC
NA | NA | TRBJ2-7 | TRBV27 | CASSFFPTRAEQYF | TGTGCCAGCAGTTTTTTTCCAACGCGGGCCGAGCAGTACTTC
NA | NA | TRBJ2-4 | TRBV6-1 | CASSEYGGTASRAKNIQYF | TGTGCCAGCAGTGAATACGGCGGGACCGCGTCACGGGCCAAAAACATTCAGTACTTC
NA | NA | TRBJ2-5 | TRBV19 | CASSIVPGETQYF | TGTGCCAGTAGTATAGTACCGGGAGAGACCCAGTACTTC
NA | NA | TRBJ1-3 | TRBV6-5 | CASSYTGTSGNTIYF | TGTGCCAGCAGTTATACAGGGACCTCTGGAAACACCATATATTTT
few | TRBD1 | TRBJ1-2 | TRBV19 | CASSFTTGQDYGYTF | TGTGCCAGTAGTTTCACGACAGGGCAGGACTATGGCTACACCTTC
few | TRBD2 | TRBJ2-2 | TRBV6-1 | CASSELAGGTGELFF | TGTGCCAGCAGTGAACTAGCGGGAGGGACCGGGGAGCTGTTTTTT